The 30 T cell receptor beta chains presented below share a single source sample, sequenced in a study of blood T cell repertoires in COVID-19. Some clones are missing from TCRdb's copy, which holds only in-frame ones; the method was immunoSEQ multiplex PCR. The sample has a few hundred thousand clones; approximately 82% are singletons. Sequenced sample: peripheral blood. The origin of the receptors is a woman aged 18-29 years with acute or convalescent COVID-19.

V gene TRBV19 combines with J gene TRBJ1-5; 7 bases agree with TRBD1. Trimming removed 7 bases from V and 3 bases from J; junction bases left unmatched: 30. Germline loops: CDR1 LNHDA, CDR2 SQIVND (reference sequence). There are 22 residues in the CDR3. The CDR3 nucleotides read TGTGCCAGTACAACACGGAGGGGGTCCTTACAGTGGGAACAGGGGCACAATCAGCCCCAGCATTTT. This sequence encodes CASTTRRGSLQWEQGHNQPQHF. Combining the CDR3 with reference TRBV19 and TRBJ1-5 gives the whole variable domain DGGITQSPKYLFRKEGQNVTLSCEQNLNHDAMYWYRQDPGQGLRLIYYSQIVNDFQKGDIAEGYSVSREKKESFPLTVTSAQKNPTAFYLCASTTRRGSLQWEQGHNQPQHFGDGTRLSIL.

V gene TRBV30 combines with J gene TRBJ2-1, with D possibly called TRBD1 or TRBD2 (6 bases each). The germline V gene has CDR1 GTSNPN and CDR2 SVGIG (reference sequence). The length of the CDR3 is 13 residues. V was pared by 5 bases and J by 2 bases, with 10 bases between. The CDR3 region has the DNA TGTGCCTGGGGAGGGGGGCCCTACAATGAGCAGTTCTTC. It encodes CAWGGGPYNEQFF.

This chain connects TRBV7-9 to TRBJ1-2, with a possible D match to TRBD1 (5 bases). CDR1 and CDR2 (germline): SEHNR, FQNEAQ (reference sequence). The CDR3 length is 14 residues. The V gene lost 1 base and the J gene lost 3 bases, with 9 bases spanning the gap. CDR3 nucleotide sequence: TGTGCCAGCAGCTTAGGCGGGGGGGACTATGGCTACACCTTC. Its protein is CASSLGGGDYGYTF.

This rearrangement joins TRBV18 to TRBJ2-5; no reliable D call. CDR1 and CDR2 from the germline V gene are KGHSH and LQKENI. The CDR3 loop spans 15 amino acids. V shed 1 base and J shed 1 base, with 10 bases lying between them. The chain's CDR3 is CASSPRDTLQETQYF. CDR3 nucleotide sequence: TGTGCCAGCTCACCACGTGACACCCTCCAAGAGACCCAGTACTTC.

The CDR3 nucleotides are TGCGCCAGCAGCCAAGATCGGACTAGCGGGACCGTCACAGATACGCAGTATTTT. Protein sequence: CASSQDRTSGTVTDTQYF. This chain uses TRBV4-3 with TRBJ2-3, with 12 bases identical to TRBD2. Germline V gene lookup returns CDR1 LGHNA and CDR2 YSLEER. The CDR3 extends over 18 amino acids. With 0 bases clipped from V and 2 bases from J, the junction kept 6 bases outside the gene matches.

V is TRBV19 and J is TRBJ1-4; 8 bases are shared with TRBD1. Looked up from germline, CDR1 is LNHDA and CDR2 is SQIVND (reference sequence). V gave up 7 bases and J gave up 4 bases; unmatched junction bases: 2. There are 13 residues in the CDR3. This CDR3 reads CASTGGNNEKLFF. CDR3 nucleotides: TGTGCCAGTACAGGGGGCAATAATGAAAAACTGTTTTTT.

The rearrangement joins TRBV15 to TRBJ2-1; D perhaps matches TRBD2 (5 bases). This CDR3 is 16 amino acids long. CDR1 and CDR2 from the germline V gene are LNHNV and YYDKDF (reference sequence). Trimming cost V 0 bases and J 6 bases, with 15 bases left between them. Here the CDR3 DNA reads TGTGCCACCAGCAGAGATCAGTGGGGAGTACGCAATGAGCAGTTCTTC. Amino acid sequence: CATSRDQWGVRNEQFF.

V and J are TRBV5-4 and TRBJ1-1; the D is unclear. Trimming removed 4 bases from V and 6 bases from J, with 7 bases in between. There are 11 residues in the CDR3. The V gene's germline CDR1 is SGHNT and CDR2 YYREEE (reference sequence). The CDR3 is CASSTSAEAFF. The CDR3 nucleotides read TGTGCCAGCAGCACATCCGCTGAAGCTTTCTTT.

The rearrangement links TRBV3-1 (or the pseudogene TRBV3-2) to TRBJ2-3, with TRBD2 as a possible D gene (7 bases). Per germline, CDR1 LGHDT and CDR2 YNNKEL (reference sequence). The CDR3 has 19 amino acids. The V end was cut by 4 bases, the J end by 5 bases, with 28 bases between. The DNA for the CDR3 is TGTGCCAGCAGCCCACGAGGCGGGGAGGGCGCAGGGGCGGGAGATACGCAGTATTTT. Its translation is CASSPRGGEGAGAGDTQYF.

The rearrangement uses TRBV12-3 or TRBV12-4 and TRBJ1-2, with 8 positions matching TRBD1. The CDR3 covers 13 residues. The J segment lost 4 bases and the V segment lost 6 bases, leaving 4 bases of the junction unmatched. The CDR3 sequence is CASRQGAGYGYTF. CDR3 bases: TGTGCCAGCAGGCAGGGGGCGGGCTATGGCTACACCTTC.

This chain uses TRBV4-1 with TRBJ2-7; 10 nucleotides match TRBD2. Germline CDR1 and CDR2: MGHRA and YSYEKL. The V gene end was trimmed by 0 bases and the J gene end by 6 bases; junction bases not matched to a gene: 8. The length of the CDR3 is 16 residues. The CDR3 reads CASSQDGLAGVVEQYF. The CDR3 bases are TGCGCCAGCAGCCAAGATGGCCTAGCGGGAGTAGTCGAGCAGTACTTC.

The chain links TRBV28 to TRBJ1-5, with 9 bases fitting TRBD1. V gave up 5 bases and J gave up 4 bases; unmatched junction bases: 3. The CDR3 contains 14 residues. The germline gives CDR1 MDHEN, CDR2 SYDVKM. The CDR3 nucleotides read TGTGCCAGCAGTCCACAGGGGGCTAATCAGCCCCAGCATTTT. Protein sequence: CASSPQGANQPQHF.

This clone has only a few counts. V and J are TRBV13 and TRBJ1-2; 9 bases map to TRBD1. Germline V CDR1 and CDR2: PRHDT, FYEKMQ (reference sequence). V was clipped by 7 bases and J by 0 bases; unmatched bases: 9. This CDR3 spans 16 amino acids. The CDR3 DNA follows: TGTGCCAGCAACGACGTAAGACAGGGGGCTAACTATGGCTACACCTTC. This sequence encodes CASNDVRQGANYGYTF.

The rearrangement joins TRBV5-1 to TRBJ2-1; perhaps TRBD1 as D (6 bases). V was cut by 3 bases and J by 0 bases, with 13 bases left in between. The CDR3 totals 16 residues. Germline V lookup: CDR1 SGHRS, CDR2 YFSETQ. The CDR3 sequence is CASSSAGAYSYNEQFF. In DNA, the CDR3 is TGCGCCAGCAGCTCCGCAGGGGCCTACTCCTACAATGAGCAGTTCTTC.

The rearrangement uses TRBV27 and TRBJ1-6; no definite D call. Germline V CDR1 and CDR2: MNHEY, SMNVEV (reference sequence). V lost 0 bases and J lost 7, with 13 bases in between. The CDR3 contains 16 residues. As DNA, the CDR3 is TGTGCCAGCAGTTTATCAGCGGGTTATAGGAATTCACCCCTCCACTTT. Protein: CASSLSAGYRNSPLHF.

The rearrangement joins TRBV9 to TRBJ2-7; D possibly corresponds to TRBD2 (6 bases). CDR1 is SGDLS and CDR2 is YYNGEE in the germline V gene. CDR3 size: 15 residues. Trimming pared 4 bases from V and 5 bases from J, leaving 19 bases between. The CDR3 region has the DNA TGTGCCAGCAGCCCCGGGACTCCATCCCTAAACGAGCAGTACTTC. Translation gives CASSPGTPSLNEQYF.

The V and J genes are TRBV18 and TRBJ1-1; no firm D call. Looked up from germline, CDR1 is KGHSH and CDR2 is LQKENI. The V end was cut by 3 bases, the J end by 1 base, with 15 bases between. CDR3 length: 16 amino acids. CDR3 protein: CASSPFGKAGNTEAFF. For the CDR3, the DNA is TGTGCCAGCTCACCTTTCGGAAAGGCGGGGAACACTGAAGCTTTCTTT.

The chain has TRBV4-3 and TRBJ2-3; TRBD1 matches 9 bases. The CDR3 loop spans 17 amino acids. Germline V gene data show CDR1 as LGHNA and CDR2 as YSLEER. V gave up 1 base and J gave up 2 bases; unmatched junction bases: 7. CDR3: CASSQVGTGISTDTQYF. The CDR3 region has the DNA TGCGCCAGCAGCCAAGTGGGGACAGGGATTTCCACAGATACGCAGTATTTT.

This clone has just one count. This chain connects TRBV10-2 to TRBJ1-2, with 9 bases aligning to TRBD1. CDR1 is WSHSY, CDR2 SAAADI, per germline. The CDR3 totals 15 residues. V was clipped by 3 bases and J by 8 bases; unmatched bases: 10. As DNA, the CDR3 is TGCGCCAGCAGTGACAGAACAGGGGGCGCGTGGGGCTACACCTTC. Protein sequence: CASSDRTGGAWGYTF.

This chain joins TRBV28 and TRBJ2-3; 15 bases are shared with TRBD2. CDR3 length equals 17 residues. With V trimmed by 4 bases and J by 6 bases, 8 bases remained unmatched. Germline-derived CDR1 and CDR2 are MDHEN and SYDVKM. CDR3 sequence: CASSSPGLAGGRDTQYF. The CDR3 nucleotides read TGTGCCAGCAGTTCCCCCGGACTAGCGGGAGGGCGGGATACGCAGTATTTT.

The chain is built from TRBV12-2 and TRBJ2-2; the D call of TRBD2 is as the table states it, not checked on the DNA. TRBV12-2 is a known pseudogene. The CDR3 consists of 20 residues. For the CDR3, the DNA is TGTGCAAGTCCCCCCGGACAGGCCAGGGCTAGCGGGGGGAACACCGGGGAGCTGTTTTTT. Its translation: CASPPGQARASGGNTGELFF.

The V gene is TRBV27, the J gene TRBJ2-1; 14 bases match TRBD2. There are 17 residues in the CDR3. The germline V gene has CDR1 MNHEY and CDR2 SMNVEV (reference sequence). V lost 2 bases to trimming and J lost 6 bases; unmatched junction nucleotides: 6. The CDR3 sequence: CASSLVGLAGVGNEQFF. The CDR3 DNA sequence: TGTGCCAGCAGTTTAGTGGGACTAGCGGGAGTTGGCAATGAGCAGTTCTTC.

This clone is a singleton in its sample. The gene calls are TRBV6-1 and TRBJ1-2, with 7 bases fitting TRBD1. Germline V gene sequence: CDR1 MNHNS, CDR2 SASEGT. The ends lost 2 bases at V and 0 bases at J; junction bases unmatched: 3. The CDR3 contains 15 residues. CDR3 sequence: CASSEPGTANYGYTF. The CDR3 bases are TGTGCCAGCAGTGAACCCGGGACAGCTAACTATGGCTACACCTTC.

This clone was observed a few times. This rearrangement joins TRBV6-5 to TRBJ2-2, with 8 nucleotides matching TRBD2. This CDR3 is built from 15 residues. Germline lookup yields CDR1 MNHEY and CDR2 SVGAGI. J lost 5 bases, V lost 2 bases, and 4 bases had no gene match. CDR3 coding DNA: TGTGCCAGCAGTTACGTGGCTAGCGGGACCGGGGAGCTGTTTTTT. Its protein product is CASSYVASGTGELFF.

The rearrangement links TRBV3-1 (or the pseudogene TRBV3-2) to TRBJ1-1, with D possibly matching TRBD1 (6 bases). The CDR3 runs 15 residues. V lost 0 bases to trimming and J lost 1 base, with 9 bases between them. Per the germline V gene, CDR1 is LGHDT and CDR2 is YNNKEL (reference sequence). The CDR3 here is CASSQEGGPNTEAFF. In DNA, the CDR3 is TGTGCCAGCAGCCAAGAGGGGGGGCCGAACACTGAAGCTTTCTTT.

This chain uses TRBV11-2 with TRBJ2-1; unclear D gene. The germline CDR1 and CDR2 sequences are SGHAT and FQNNGV. Trimming cost V 5 bases and J 4 bases, with 6 bases left between them. This CDR3 comprises 12 residues. The CDR3 spells CASSPPYNEQFF. As DNA, the CDR3 is TGTGCCAGCAGCCCCCCATACAATGAGCAGTTCTTC.

The J gene is TRBJ1-4, the V gene TRBV6-5; tentative D call: TRBD1 (5 bases). Germline V lookup: CDR1 MNHEY, CDR2 SVGAGI. V was cut by 3 bases and J by 8 bases, with 16 bases left in between. The CDR3 covers 15 residues. This CDR3 is CASSYITQGGEKLFF. Written as DNA, the CDR3 is TGTGCCAGCAGTTATATCACCCAGGGAGGAGAAAAACTGTTTTTT.

The rearrangement links TRBV28 to TRBJ1-3; D possibly corresponds to TRBD1 (5 bases). This CDR3 comprises 18 residues. Germline V CDR1 and CDR2: MDHEN, SYDVKM. Trimming pared 5 bases from V and 0 bases from J, leaving 20 bases between. CDR3 DNA sequence: TGTGCCAGCAGTGCCCTCTTGCGGGGGGTTGTCTCTGGAAACACCATATATTTT. This encodes CASSALLRGVVSGNTIYF.

This chain uses TRBV5-4 with TRBJ2-5; maybe TRBD1 (6 bases). V was pared by 0 bases and J by 3 bases, with 9 bases between. This CDR3 has 14 amino acids. Germline values: CDR1 SGHNT, CDR2 YYREEE (reference sequence). As DNA, the CDR3 is TGTGCCAGCAGCTTGGGAGGACAGAAAGAGACCCAGTACTTC. As protein: CASSLGGQKETQYF.

The CDR3 reads CASNRETSYEQYF. CDR3 DNA: TGTGCCAGCAACCGGGAGACCTCCTACGAGCAGTACTTC. The V gene is TRBV12-3 or TRBV12-4, the J gene TRBJ2-7; D is possibly TRBD2 (6 bases). V was cut by 7 bases and J by 0 bases, with 10 bases left in between. The CDR3 is 13 amino acids.